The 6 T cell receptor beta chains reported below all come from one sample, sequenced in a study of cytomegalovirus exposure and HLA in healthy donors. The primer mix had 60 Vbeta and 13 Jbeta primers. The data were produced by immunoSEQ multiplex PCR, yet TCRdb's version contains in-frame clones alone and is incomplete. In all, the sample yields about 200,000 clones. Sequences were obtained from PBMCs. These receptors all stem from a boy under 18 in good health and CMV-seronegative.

In nucleotides, the CDR3 is TGTGCCAGCAGCTTAGTCTGGCAGGGGACCTCTGGGGCCAACGTCCTGACTTTC. Translation gives CASSLVWQGTSGANVLTF. The genes are TRBV7-9 and TRBJ2-6, with D perhaps TRBD1 (6 bases). Trimming took off 1 base at V and 0 bases at J, with 13 bases between the two ends. Germline V gene data show CDR1 as SEHNR and CDR2 as FQNEAQ (reference sequence). The length of the CDR3 is 18 residues.

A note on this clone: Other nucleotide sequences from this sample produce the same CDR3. CDR3 protein: CASSVGGSGANVLTF. CDR3 sequence (DNA): TGTGCCAGCAGCGTAGGAGGTTCCGGGGCCAACGTCCTGACTTTC. The chain recombines TRBV9 with TRBJ2-6; D is unresolved. Germline V CDR1 and CDR2: SGDLS, YYNGEE. Trimming cost V 0 bases and J 4 bases, with 8 bases left between them. The CDR3 is 15 residues long.

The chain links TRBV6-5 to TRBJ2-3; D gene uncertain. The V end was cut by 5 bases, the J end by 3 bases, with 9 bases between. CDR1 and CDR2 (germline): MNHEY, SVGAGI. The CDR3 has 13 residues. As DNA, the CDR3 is TGTGCCAGCAGTCCCCCCTATACAGATACGCAGTATTTT. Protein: CASSPPYTDTQYF.

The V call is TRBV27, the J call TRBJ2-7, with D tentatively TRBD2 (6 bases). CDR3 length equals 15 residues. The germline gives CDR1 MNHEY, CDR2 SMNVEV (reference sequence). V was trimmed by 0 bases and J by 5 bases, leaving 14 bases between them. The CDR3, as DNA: TGTGCCAGCAGTTTATCGACTAGATCTGTGAACGAGCAGTACTTC. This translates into CASSLSTRSVNEQYF.

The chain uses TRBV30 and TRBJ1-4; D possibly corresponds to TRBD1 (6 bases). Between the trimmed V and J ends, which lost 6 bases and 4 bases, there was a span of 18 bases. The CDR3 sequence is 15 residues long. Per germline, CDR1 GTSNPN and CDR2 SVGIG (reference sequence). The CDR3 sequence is CACGGNGGRNEKLFF. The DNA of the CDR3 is TGTGCCTGCGGGGGCAACGGGGGGCGTAATGAAAAACTGTTTTTT.

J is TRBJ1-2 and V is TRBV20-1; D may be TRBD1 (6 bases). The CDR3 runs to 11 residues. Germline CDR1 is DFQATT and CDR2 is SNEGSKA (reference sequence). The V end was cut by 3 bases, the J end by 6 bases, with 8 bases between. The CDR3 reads CSASRGDGYTF. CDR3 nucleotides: TGCAGTGCTAGCAGGGGTGATGGCTACACCTTC.